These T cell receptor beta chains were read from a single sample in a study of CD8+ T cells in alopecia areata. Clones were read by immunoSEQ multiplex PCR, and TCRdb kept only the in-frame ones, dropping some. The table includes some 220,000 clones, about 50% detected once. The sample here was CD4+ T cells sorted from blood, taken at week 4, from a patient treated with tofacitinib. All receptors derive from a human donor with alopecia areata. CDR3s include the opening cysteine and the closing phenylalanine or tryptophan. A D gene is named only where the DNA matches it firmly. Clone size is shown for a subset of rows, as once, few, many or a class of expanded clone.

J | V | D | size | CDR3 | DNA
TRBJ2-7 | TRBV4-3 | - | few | CASSQVSQGGTQQYF | TGCGCCAGCAGCCAAGTATCACAGGGTGGAACCCAGCAGTACTTC
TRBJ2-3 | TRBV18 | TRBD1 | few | CASSQGGQGADTQYF | TGTGCCAGCTCCCAGGGAGGACAGGGGGCAGATACGCAGTATTTT
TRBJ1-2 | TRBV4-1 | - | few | CASSSREHKNYGYTF | TGCGCCAGCAGCTCAAGGGAGCACAAGAACTATGGCTACACCTTC
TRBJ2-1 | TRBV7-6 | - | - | CASSPMGGHPFF | TGTGCCAGCAGCCCTATGGGGGGACACCCTTTCTTC
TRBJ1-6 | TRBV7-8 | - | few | CASQPAGGRNSPLHF | TGTGCCAGCCAGCCGGCTGGGGGAAGGAATTCACCCCTCCACTTT
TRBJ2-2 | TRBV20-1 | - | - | CSAPDSGELFF | TGCAGTGCGCCCGACTCCGGGGAGCTGTTTTTT
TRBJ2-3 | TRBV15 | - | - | CATSRDERLGSTDTQYF | TGTGCCACCAGCAGAGATGAGAGACTCGGTAGTACAGATACGCAGTATTTT
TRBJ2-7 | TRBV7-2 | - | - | CASSRDTEQYF | TGTGCCAGCAGCCGGGACACCGAGCAGTACTTC
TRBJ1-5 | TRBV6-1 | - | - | CASRWGSNQPQHF | TGTGCCAGCAGGTGGGGCAGCAATCAGCCCCAGCATTTT
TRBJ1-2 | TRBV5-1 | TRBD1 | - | CASSLADRRAYGYTF | TGCGCCAGCAGCTTGGCGGACAGGCGGGCCTATGGCTACACCTTC
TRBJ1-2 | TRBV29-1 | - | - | CSVLEGGRFGYTF | TGCAGCGTCCTGGAGGGGGGAAGATTTGGCTACACCTTC
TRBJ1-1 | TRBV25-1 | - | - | CASSETALPTEAFF | TGTGCCAGCAGTGAAACCGCTTTGCCCACTGAAGCTTTCTTT
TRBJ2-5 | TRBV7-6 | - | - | CASSLKETQYF | TGTGCCAGCAGCTTAAAAGAGACCCAGTACTTC
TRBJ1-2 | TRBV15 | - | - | CATSRDQGGYTF | TGTGCCACCAGCAGAGATCAAGGCGGCTACACCTTC
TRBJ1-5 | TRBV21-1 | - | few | CASSTRQDNQPQHF | TGTGCCAGCAGCACCCGACAGGACAATCAGCCCCAGCATTTT
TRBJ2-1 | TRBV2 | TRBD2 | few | CASEGTSGGASSYNEQFF | TGTGCCAGCGAAGGGACTAGCGGGGGGGCGAGCTCCTACAATGAGCAGTTCTTC
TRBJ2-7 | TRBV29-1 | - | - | CSVVGLSSYEQYF | TGCAGCGTTGTGGGCCTGAGCTCCTACGAGCAGTACTTC
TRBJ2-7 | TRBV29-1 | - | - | CSVDGGRNEQYF | TGCAGCGTTGACGGCGGGCGTAACGAGCAGTACTTC
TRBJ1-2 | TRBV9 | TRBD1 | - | CASSPPLGDRDGYGYTF | TGTGCCAGCAGCCCGCCCCTTGGAGACAGGGATGGATATGGCTACACCTTC
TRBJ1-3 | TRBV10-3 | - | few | CAISDLEGGNTIYF | TGTGCCATCAGTGATCTTGAAGGGGGAAACACCATATATTTT
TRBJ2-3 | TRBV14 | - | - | CASSQGTFRDTQYF | TGTGCCAGCAGCCAAGGAACCTTCAGGGATACGCAGTATTTT
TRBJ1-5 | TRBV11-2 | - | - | CASSLSGAQPQHF | TGTGCCAGCAGCTTATCCGGGGCGCAGCCCCAGCATTTT
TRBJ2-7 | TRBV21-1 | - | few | CASSGIRYEQYF | TGTGCCAGCAGCGGTATTCGGTACGAGCAGTACTTC
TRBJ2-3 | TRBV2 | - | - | CASTRGNTDTQYF | TGTGCCAGCACCCGAGGGAACACAGATACGCAGTATTTT
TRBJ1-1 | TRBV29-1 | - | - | CSVAGGTGNTEAFF | TGCAGCGTTGCCGGCGGGACGGGGAACACTGAAGCTTTCTTT
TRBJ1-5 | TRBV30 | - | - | CAWSVGQRNQPQHF | TGTGCCTGGAGTGTCGGACAACGCAATCAGCCCCAGCATTTT
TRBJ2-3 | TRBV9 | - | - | CASSKQRWGADSTDTQYF | TGTGCCAGCAGCAAACAAAGATGGGGGGCCGACTCCACAGATACGCAGTATTTT
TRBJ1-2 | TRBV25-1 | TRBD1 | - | CASSRQGGYGYTF | TGTGCCAGCAGTAGACAGGGAGGCTATGGCTACACCTTC
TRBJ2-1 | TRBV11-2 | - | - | CASSIRTGRGHEQFF | TGTGCCAGCAGCATCAGGACAGGGAGGGGGCATGAGCAGTTCTTC
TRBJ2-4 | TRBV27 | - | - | CASSLAGQDIQYF | TGTGCCAGCAGTTTGGCCGGACAAGACATTCAGTACTTC
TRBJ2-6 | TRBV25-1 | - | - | CASSEGFGGANVLTF | TGTGCCAGCAGTGAAGGATTCGGTGGGGCCAACGTCCTGACTTTC
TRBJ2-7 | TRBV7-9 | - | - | CASSPRSGRGYEQYF | TGTGCCAGCAGCCCCCGTTCGGGGCGTGGGTACGAGCAGTACTTC
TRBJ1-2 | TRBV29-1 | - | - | CSVGLRDYGYTF | TGCAGCGTTGGCCTCAGAGACTATGGCTACACCTTC
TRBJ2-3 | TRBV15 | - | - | CATLTTRALPFTDTQYF | TGTGCCACGCTAACGACGAGGGCCCTCCCGTTCACAGATACGCAGTATTTT
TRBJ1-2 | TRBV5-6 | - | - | CASSLAAGYGYTF | TGTGCCAGCAGCTTGGCCGCGGGGTATGGCTACACCTTC
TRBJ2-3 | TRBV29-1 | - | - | CSSDPGPSTDTQYF | TGCAGCTCGGACCCGGGCCCTAGCACAGATACGCAGTATTTT
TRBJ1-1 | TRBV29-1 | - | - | CSVESGRGGRNTEAFF | TGCAGCGTTGAGAGTGGCAGGGGCGGTCGTAACACTGAAGCTTTCTTT
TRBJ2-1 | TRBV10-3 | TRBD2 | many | CAIAGLAGASEQFF | TGTGCCATCGCCGGACTAGCGGGGGCCTCTGAGCAGTTCTTC
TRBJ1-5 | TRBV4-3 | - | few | CASSQEVVGRANNQPQHF | TGCGCCAGCAGCCAAGAGGTGGTGGGCAGGGCCAACAATCAGCCCCAGCATTTT
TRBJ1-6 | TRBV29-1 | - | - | CSVLRDVWNSPLHF | TGCAGCGTACTCCGGGACGTATGGAATTCACCCCTCCACTTT
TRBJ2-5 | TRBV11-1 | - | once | CASSLPPTGWETQYF | TGTGCCAGCAGCTTACCTCCGACAGGCTGGGAGACCCAGTACTTC